Listed below are T cell receptor beta chains from one sample, sequenced in a study of low-dose radiotherapy and immunotherapy resistance in tumors. MiXCR, run by TCRdb on the reads, gives a single entry per CDR3 protein. The sample consists of around 79,000 distinct CDR3 sequences, about 20% of them appearing once. Specimen: PBMCs, collected before treatment. The receptors stem from a male donor with prostate cancer. CDR3s include the opening cysteine and the closing phenylalanine or tryptophan. The D gene is left open where the match is weak. Not all rows give a size; the values are once, few, many and, for expanded clones, a class.

d_call clone_size j_call v_call cdr3_nt cdr3_aa
TRBD2 many TRBJ2-7 TRBV7-2 TGTGCCAGCAGCTTGACTAGCGGGGTAGACGAGCAGTACTTC CASSLTSGVDEQYF
. many TRBJ2-1 TRBV20-1 TGCAGTGCTACACAAGCGAATGAGCAGTTCTTC CSATQANEQFF
TRBD1 many TRBJ2-6 TRBV25-1 TGTGCCAGCAGTGAGTCCAGGGGGCGCGCTGGGGCCAACGTCCTGACTTTC CASSESRGRAGANVLTF
. many TRBJ2-1 TRBV24-1 TGTGCCACCAGTGATCCCGGAGGGGCGGCTAGCAGGGCCTACAATGAGCAGTTCTTC CATSDPGGAASRAYNEQFF
. many TRBJ2-7 TRBV5-1 TGCGCCAGCAGCTTGAGTCGCGGGACCTACGAGCAGTACTTC CASSLSRGTYEQYF
. . TRBJ2-5 TRBV5-6 TGTGCCAGCAGCCACAGACTAGTAAGGGAGACCCAGTACTTC CASSHRLVRETQYF
. many TRBJ1-6 TRBV20-1 TGCAGTGCTAGCAATCCCGGCAGTACTTCACCCCTCCACTTT CSASNPGSTSPLHF
TRBD1 many TRBJ2-1 TRBV7-2 TGTGCCAGCAGCCCAGCTGGGGACAGGGGATTGAGTGAGCAGTTCTTC CASSPAGDRGLSEQFF
TRBD2 few TRBJ2-4 TRBV5-8 TGTGCCAGCAGCTTGGGGGGGGGAGCCGGAAACATTCAGTACTTC CASSLGGGAGNIQYF
TRBD1 . TRBJ2-1 TRBV5-1 TGCGCCAGCAGAATGGCCGGGACAGCCAACAATGAGCAGTTCTTC CASRMAGTANNEQFF
TRBD2 many TRBJ2-2 TRBV7-2 TGTGCCAGCAGCTTAGCCTCGGGGCTAGCGGGGTGGGAGCTGTTTTTT CASSLASGLAGWELFF
. many TRBJ2-1 TRBV12-3/TRBV12-4 TGTGCCAGCGATTCTCCAGAGGACCGGGACGGCGGCAATGAGCAGTTCTTC CASDSPEDRDGGNEQFF
TRBD1 many TRBJ1-2 TRBV5-1 TGCGCCAGCAGCTCGACAGGGGAGCGGGGTGGCTACACCTTC CASSSTGERGGYTF
. many TRBJ1-3 TRBV4-1 TGCGCCAGCAGCCAAGGACCGCTAGTCTCTGGAAACACCATATATTTT CASSQGPLVSGNTIYF
TRBD2 few TRBJ2-1 TRBV10-2 TGCGCCAGCTCGGGACTAGACGGGGGGATATTTTTCAATGAGCAGTTCTTC CASSGLDGGIFFNEQFF
TRBD1 . TRBJ2-5 TRBV7-9 TGTGCCAGCAGCCCGCGGACAGGGGCCGTGTCAGAGACCCAGTACTTC CASSPRTGAVSETQYF
TRBD1 many TRBJ1-4 TRBV28 TGTGCCAGCAGATCCGGGACAGTGGGAGAAAAACTGTTTTTT CASRSGTVGEKLFF
. many TRBJ2-6 TRBV11-1 TGTGCCAGCAGCTCTACAGGGTTTCTGGCCAACGTCCTGACTTTC CASSSTGFLANVLTF
TRBD1 many TRBJ2-7 TRBV7-2 TGTGCCAGCAGCTTACCGGGACAGGGGATCCATAGCTACGAGCAGTACTTC CASSLPGQGIHSYEQYF
TRBD1 many TRBJ2-1 TRBV9 TGTGCCAGCAGCGTTCTGTGGACAGGGGATGAGCAGTTCTTC CASSVLWTGDEQFF
. many TRBJ2-5 TRBV20-1 TGCAGTGCTAGTAAGGGGGGAGCTCAAGAGACCCAGTACTTC CSASKGGAQETQYF
TRBD1 many TRBJ1-2 TRBV7-8 TGTGCCAGCAGCTCAGCCCGGACAGGATTCTACACCTTC CASSSARTGFYTF
TRBD2 . TRBJ2-2 TRBV24-1 TGTGCCACCAGGGGTCGGGCGGGAGGCCCCCAGGACACCGGGGAGCTGTTTTTT CATRGRAGGPQDTGELFF
. many TRBJ2-3 TRBV3-1 TGTGCCAGCAGCCCTGGTATAGCGGATAACACAGATACGCAGTATTTT CASSPGIADNTDTQYF
. many TRBJ2-7 TRBV12-3/TRBV12-4 TGTGCCAGCAGTTTAAGTAGAGCCGAGCAGTACTTC CASSLSRAEQYF
TRBD2 many TRBJ2-1 TRBV20-1 TGCAGTGCTAGAGATCCCAGCGGGAGTTTGGATGAGCAGTTCTTC CSARDPSGSLDEQFF
. many TRBJ2-1 TRBV12-3/TRBV12-4 TGTGCCAGCAGTCGCCCCCCCTTGGAGCGAATAAATAATGAGCAGTTCTTC CASSRPPLERINNEQFF
. . TRBJ1-1 TRBV6-6 TGTGCCAGCAGGAATGAGGGAATCGCTGAAGCTTTCTTT CASRNEGIAEAFF
. many TRBJ2-1 TRBV6-6 TGTGCCAGCAGTTACTCGAACCAAGAGAATGAGCAGTTCTTC CASSYSNQENEQFF
TRBD1 . TRBJ1-2 TRBV5-1 TGCGCCAGCAGCCCGGGACAGGGAGGCTATGGCTACACCTTC CASSPGQGGYGYTF
. . TRBJ1-5 TRBV6-2/TRBV6-3 TGTGCCAGCAGTTACTCGGAGAATCAGCCCCAGCATTTT CASSYSENQPQHF
. many TRBJ2-7 TRBV12-3/TRBV12-4 TGTGCCAGCAGTTTAGCGTCCGGGGCGAGGGTCTACGAGCAGTACTTC CASSLASGARVYEQYF
TRBD1 many TRBJ2-1 TRBV5-8 TGTGCCAGCAGCTTGGCCGGGACAGGGTTTATGAATGAGCAGTTCTTC CASSLAGTGFMNEQFF
. many TRBJ2-3 TRBV14 TGTGCCAGCAGCCAAGATCGGACAGCCACAGATACGCAGTATTTT CASSQDRTATDTQYF
. many TRBJ2-2 TRBV29-1 TGCAGCGTTGGGTGGAAAAACACCGGGGAGCTGTTTTTT CSVGWKNTGELFF
. many TRBJ2-7 TRBV10-3 TGTGCCATCAGTGAGGGCTACGAGCAGTACTTC CAISEGYEQYF
. many TRBJ1-1 TRBV28 TGTGCCAGCAGGGCCGGCTTAGGGGGGACTGAAGCTTTCTTT CASRAGLGGTEAFF
. many TRBJ2-5 TRBV7-9 TGTGCCAGCAGCTTAGTAATGGACCAAGAGACCCAGTACTTC CASSLVMDQETQYF
. many TRBJ2-1 TRBV15 TGTGCCACCAGCAGAGACCGGGGCCACAATGAGCAGTTCTTC CATSRDRGHNEQFF
. few TRBJ2-7 TRBV18 TGTGCCAGCTCACAAGAACACAGGGTACAGTACTTC CASSQEHRVQYF
. few TRBJ2-1 TRBV6-1 TGTGCCAGCAGGTATGACCTGAAGAATGAGCAGTTCTTC CASRYDLKNEQFF
TRBD1 many TRBJ1-6 TRBV5-1 TGCGCCAGCAGCCCCAGATCAGGGGGCCAGAATTCACCCCTCCACTTT CASSPRSGGQNSPLHF
. many TRBJ2-5 TRBV5-1 TGCGCCAGCAGCTGGGGGGCCCTCCAAGAGACCCAGTACTTC CASSWGALQETQYF
TRBD2 many TRBJ2-7 TRBV20-1 TGCAGTGCTAGAGATGAGCGGGGGGTGCGGGAGCAGTACTTC CSARDERGVREQYF
TRBD2 many TRBJ2-2 TRBV9 TGTGCCAGCAGCGTACCGGCGTTAGCGGGAGACGGGGAGCTGTTTTTT CASSVPALAGDGELFF
TRBD1 many TRBJ2-3 TRBV9 TGTGCCAGCAGCGTTGCCGGGACAGGGGTACGGACGCAGTATTTT CASSVAGTGVRTQYF
TRBD1 many TRBJ2-7 TRBV18 TGTGCCAGCTCACCGGGGACAGCTTTCCTCCCCTACGAGCAGTACTTC CASSPGTAFLPYEQYF
. many TRBJ2-3 TRBV7-2 TGTGCCAGCAGCTTAGCGCTTCACGGGGACGGCACAGATACGCAGTATTTT CASSLALHGDGTDTQYF
TRBD2 many TRBJ2-2 TRBV12-3/TRBV12-4 TGTGCCAGCACCCAATGGGGGGGGGACGCCGGGGAGCTGTTTTTT CASTQWGGDAGELFF
. many TRBJ1-1 TRBV13 TGTGCCAGCAGCCCTAGTACAGGGCGGCCTGAAGCTTTCTTT CASSPSTGRPEAFF
. many TRBJ2-1 TRBV28 TGTGCCAGCAGTGGAGGGGACCTCCGGCGGAATGAGCAGTTCTTC CASSGGDLRRNEQFF
. many TRBJ2-7 TRBV7-2 TGTGCCAGCAGCTTATCGACGGGGGTATACGAGCAGTACTTC CASSLSTGVYEQYF
. many TRBJ1-5 TRBV20-1 TGCAGTGCTCTACTCGCCGGGGGCAATCAGCCCCAGCATTTT CSALLAGGNQPQHF
. many TRBJ2-1 TRBV29-1 TGCAGCGTTGTCCAACAAAGGGCCCTAGCGCTCTCCTACAATGAGCAGTTCTTC CSVVQQRALALSYNEQFF
TRBD1 many TRBJ2-7 TRBV6-6 TGTGCCAGCAGTTTTTTGACAGGGACCTACGAGCAGTACTTC CASSFLTGTYEQYF
. many TRBJ2-3 TRBV9 TGTGCCAGCAGCGTAGGTGGCGCAGATACGCAGTATTTT CASSVGGADTQYF